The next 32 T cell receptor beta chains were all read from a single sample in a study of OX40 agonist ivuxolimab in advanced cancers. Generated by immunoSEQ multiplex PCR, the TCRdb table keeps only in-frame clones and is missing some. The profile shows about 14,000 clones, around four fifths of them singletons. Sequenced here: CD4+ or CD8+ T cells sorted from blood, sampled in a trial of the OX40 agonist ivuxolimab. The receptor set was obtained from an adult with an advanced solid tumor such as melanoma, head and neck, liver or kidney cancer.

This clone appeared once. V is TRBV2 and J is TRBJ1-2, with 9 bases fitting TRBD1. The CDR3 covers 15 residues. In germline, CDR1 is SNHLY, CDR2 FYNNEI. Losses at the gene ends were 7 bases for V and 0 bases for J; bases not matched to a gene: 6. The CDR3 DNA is TGTGCCAGCAAGGGACAGGGCGAGGCTAACTATGGCTACACCTTC. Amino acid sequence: CASKGQGEANYGYTF.

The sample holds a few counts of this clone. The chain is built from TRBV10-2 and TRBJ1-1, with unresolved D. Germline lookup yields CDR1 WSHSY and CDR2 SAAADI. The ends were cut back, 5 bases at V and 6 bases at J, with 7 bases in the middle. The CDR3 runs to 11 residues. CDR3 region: CASSSLAEAFF. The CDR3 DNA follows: TGCGCCAGCAGTTCTCTGGCTGAAGCTTTCTTT.

CDR3 sequence: CASRSGTYTEAFF. CDR3 nucleotide sequence: TGTGCCAGCAGATCCGGGACATACACTGAAGCTTTCTTT. The chain joins TRBV5-4 to TRBJ1-1; D perhaps matches TRBD1 (6 bases). The CDR3 runs 13 residues. Germline V gene lookup returns CDR1 SGHNT and CDR2 YYREEE (reference sequence). Trimming removed 5 bases at V and 3 bases at J, with 11 bases between.

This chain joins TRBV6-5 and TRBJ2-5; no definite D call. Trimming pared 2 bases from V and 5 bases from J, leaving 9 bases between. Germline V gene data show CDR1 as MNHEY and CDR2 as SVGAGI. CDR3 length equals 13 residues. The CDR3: CASSYVRRETQYF. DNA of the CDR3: TGTGCCAGCAGTTACGTGAGAAGGGAGACCCAGTACTTC.

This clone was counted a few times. CDR3 nucleotide sequence: TGTGCCAGCAGCTTAGCGCTAATAGGGGAAAGCCGGTTCTTC. Protein: CASSLALIGESRFF. The V gene is TRBV7-9, the J gene TRBJ2-1; weak D call: TRBD1 (5 bases). This CDR3 is built from 14 residues. Germline V CDR1 and CDR2: SEHNR, FQNEAQ (reference sequence). Trimming stripped 0 bases from V and 15 bases from J, with 18 bases between.

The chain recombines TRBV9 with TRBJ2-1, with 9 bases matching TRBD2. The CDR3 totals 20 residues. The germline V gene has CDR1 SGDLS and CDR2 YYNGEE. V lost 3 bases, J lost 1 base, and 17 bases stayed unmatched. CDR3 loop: CASSDRAVGSGRPSYNEQFF. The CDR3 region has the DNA TGTGCCAGCAGCGACCGCGCTGTTGGGAGCGGGAGGCCTTCCTACAATGAGCAGTTCTTC. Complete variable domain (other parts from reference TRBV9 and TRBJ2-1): DSGVTQTPKHLITATGQRVTLRCSPRSGDLSVYWYQQSLDQGLQFLIQYYNGEERAKGNILERFSAQQFPDLHSELNLSSLELGDSALYFCASSDRAVGSGRPSYNEQFFGPGTRLTVL.

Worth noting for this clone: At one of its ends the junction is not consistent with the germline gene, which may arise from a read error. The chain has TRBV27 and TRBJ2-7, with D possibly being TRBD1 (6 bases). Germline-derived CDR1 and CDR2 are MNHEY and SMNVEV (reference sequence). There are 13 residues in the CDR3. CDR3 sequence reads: CASSLSRGYEQYF. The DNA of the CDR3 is TGTGCCAGCAGTCTATCCAGGGGCTACGAGCAGTACTTC.

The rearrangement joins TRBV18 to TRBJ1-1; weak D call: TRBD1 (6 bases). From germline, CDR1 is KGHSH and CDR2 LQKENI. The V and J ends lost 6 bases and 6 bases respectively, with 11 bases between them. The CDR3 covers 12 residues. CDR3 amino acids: CASSLGGPEAFF. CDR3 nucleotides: TGTGCCAGCTCCCTAGGGGGTCCTGAAGCTTTCTTT.

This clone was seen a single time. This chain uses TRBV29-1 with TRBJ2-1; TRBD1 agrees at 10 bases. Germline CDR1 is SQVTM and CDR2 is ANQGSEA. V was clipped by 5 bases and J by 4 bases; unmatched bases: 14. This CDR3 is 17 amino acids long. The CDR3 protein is CSVRGGVDRGLYNEQFF. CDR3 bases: TGCAGCGTTAGGGGAGGGGTAGACAGGGGGCTGTACAATGAGCAGTTCTTC.

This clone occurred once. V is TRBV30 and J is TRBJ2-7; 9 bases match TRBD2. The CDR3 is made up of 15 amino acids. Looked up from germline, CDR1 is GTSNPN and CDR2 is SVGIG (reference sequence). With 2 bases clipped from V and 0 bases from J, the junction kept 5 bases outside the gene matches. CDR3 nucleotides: TGTGCCTGGAGTCCGACTAGCGGAAGCTCCTACGAGCAGTACTTC. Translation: CAWSPTSGSSYEQYF.

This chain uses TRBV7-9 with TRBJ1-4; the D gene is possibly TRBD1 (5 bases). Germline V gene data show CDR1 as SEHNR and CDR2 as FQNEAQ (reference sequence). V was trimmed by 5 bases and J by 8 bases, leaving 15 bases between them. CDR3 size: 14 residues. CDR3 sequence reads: CASSRPGTTEKLFF. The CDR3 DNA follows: TGTGCCAGCAGCCGTCCCGGGACGACCGAAAAACTGTTTTTT.

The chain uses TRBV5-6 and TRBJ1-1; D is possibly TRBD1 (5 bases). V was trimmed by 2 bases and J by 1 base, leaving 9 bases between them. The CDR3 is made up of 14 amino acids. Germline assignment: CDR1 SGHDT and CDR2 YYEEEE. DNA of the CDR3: TGTGCCAGCAGCTTCGGGACGGGGAACACTGAAGCTTTCTTT. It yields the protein CASSFGTGNTEAFF.

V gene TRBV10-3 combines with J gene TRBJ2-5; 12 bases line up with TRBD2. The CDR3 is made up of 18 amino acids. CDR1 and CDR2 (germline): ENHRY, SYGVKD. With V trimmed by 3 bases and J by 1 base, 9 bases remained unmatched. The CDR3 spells CAISDTGLAGKGQETQYF. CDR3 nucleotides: TGTGCCATCAGTGATACAGGACTAGCGGGAAAAGGCCAAGAGACCCAGTACTTC.

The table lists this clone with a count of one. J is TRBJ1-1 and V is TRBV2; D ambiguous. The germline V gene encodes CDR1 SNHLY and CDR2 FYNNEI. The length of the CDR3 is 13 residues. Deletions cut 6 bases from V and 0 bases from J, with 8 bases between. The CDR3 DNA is TGTGCCAGCAGACCCAGCGTGAACACTGAAGCTTTCTTT. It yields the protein CASRPSVNTEAFF.

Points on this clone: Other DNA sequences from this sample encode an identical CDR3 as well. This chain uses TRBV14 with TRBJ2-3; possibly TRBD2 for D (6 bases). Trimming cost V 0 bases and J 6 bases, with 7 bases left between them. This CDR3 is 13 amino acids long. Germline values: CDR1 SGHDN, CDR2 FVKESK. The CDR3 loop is CASSQDRGDTQYF. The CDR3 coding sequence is TGTGCCAGCAGCCAAGATCGGGGGGATACGCAGTATTTT.

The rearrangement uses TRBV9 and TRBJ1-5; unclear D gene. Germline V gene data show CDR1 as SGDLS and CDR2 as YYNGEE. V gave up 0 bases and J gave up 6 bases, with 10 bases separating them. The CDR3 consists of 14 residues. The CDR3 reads CASSVDPSGQPQHF. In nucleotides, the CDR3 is TGTGCCAGCAGCGTAGATCCCTCGGGTCAGCCCCAGCATTTT. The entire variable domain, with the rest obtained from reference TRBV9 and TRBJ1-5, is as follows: DSGVTQTPKHLITATGQRVTLRCSPRSGDLSVYWYQQSLDQGLQFLIQYYNGEERAKGNILERFSAQQFPDLHSELNLSSLELGDSALYFCASSVDPSGQPQHFGDGTRLSIL.

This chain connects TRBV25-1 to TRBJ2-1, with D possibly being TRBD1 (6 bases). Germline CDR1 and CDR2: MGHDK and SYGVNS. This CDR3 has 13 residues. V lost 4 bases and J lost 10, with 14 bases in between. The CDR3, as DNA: TGTGCCAGCAGTGCCCCAGGGGCGCGAGAGCAGTTCTTC. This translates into CASSAPGAREQFF.

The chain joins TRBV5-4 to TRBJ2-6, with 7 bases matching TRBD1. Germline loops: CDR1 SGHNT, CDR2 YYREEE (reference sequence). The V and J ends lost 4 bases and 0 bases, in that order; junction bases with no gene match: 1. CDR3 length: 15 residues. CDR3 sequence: CASSRQGSGANVLTF. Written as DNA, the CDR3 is TGTGCCAGCAGCCGACAGGGCTCTGGGGCCAACGTCCTGACTTTC.

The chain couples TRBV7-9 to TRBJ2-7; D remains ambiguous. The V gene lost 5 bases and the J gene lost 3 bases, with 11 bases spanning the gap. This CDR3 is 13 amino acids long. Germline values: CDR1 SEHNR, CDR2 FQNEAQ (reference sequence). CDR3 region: CASSRNPYYEQYF. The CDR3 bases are TGTGCCAGCAGCCGAAACCCCTACTACGAGCAGTACTTC.

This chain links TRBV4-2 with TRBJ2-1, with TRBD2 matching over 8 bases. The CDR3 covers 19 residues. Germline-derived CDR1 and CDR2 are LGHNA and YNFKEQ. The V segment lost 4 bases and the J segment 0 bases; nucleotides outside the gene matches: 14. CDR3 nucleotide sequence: TGTGCCAGCAGCCCGCGGGGTGACTGGCGGGAGGACTCCTACAATGAGCAGTTCTTC. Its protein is CASSPRGDWREDSYNEQFF.

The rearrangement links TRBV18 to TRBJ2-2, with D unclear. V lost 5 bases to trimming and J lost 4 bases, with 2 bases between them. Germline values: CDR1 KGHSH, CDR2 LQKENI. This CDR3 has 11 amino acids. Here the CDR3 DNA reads TGTGCCAGCTCAACCACCGGGGAGCTGTTTTTT. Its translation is CASSTTGELFF.

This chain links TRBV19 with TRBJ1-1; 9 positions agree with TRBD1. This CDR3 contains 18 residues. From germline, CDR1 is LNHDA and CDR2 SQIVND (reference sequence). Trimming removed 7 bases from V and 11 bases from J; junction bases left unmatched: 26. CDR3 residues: CASTEPGTGRKYGARAFF. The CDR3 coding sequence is TGTGCCAGTACCGAGCCCGGGACAGGGCGTAAATATGGCGCTAGGGCTTTCTTT.

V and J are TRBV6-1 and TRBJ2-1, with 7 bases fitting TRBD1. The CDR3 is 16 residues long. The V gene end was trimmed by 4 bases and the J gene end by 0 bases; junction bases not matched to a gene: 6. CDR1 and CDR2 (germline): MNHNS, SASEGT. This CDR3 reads CASSGKGQSSYNEQFF. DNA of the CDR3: TGTGCCAGCAGTGGAAAGGGACAGAGCTCCTACAATGAGCAGTTCTTC.

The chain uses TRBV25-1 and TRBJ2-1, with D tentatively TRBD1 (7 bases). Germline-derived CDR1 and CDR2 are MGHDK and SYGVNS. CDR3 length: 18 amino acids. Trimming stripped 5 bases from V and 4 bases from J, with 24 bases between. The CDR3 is CASSKTKISTGRYNEQFF. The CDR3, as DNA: TGTGCCAGCAGTAAAACCAAAATATCGACAGGGAGGTACAATGAGCAGTTCTTC.

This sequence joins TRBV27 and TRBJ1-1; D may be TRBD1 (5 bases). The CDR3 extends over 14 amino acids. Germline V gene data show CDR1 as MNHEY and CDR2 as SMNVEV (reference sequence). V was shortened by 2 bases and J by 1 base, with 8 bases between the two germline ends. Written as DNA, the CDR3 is TGTGCCAGCAGTTTAGCAGGGCCGAACACTGAAGCTTTCTTT. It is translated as CASSLAGPNTEAFF.

For the CDR3, the DNA is TGTGCCAGCAGCTATCGGACCGGCGGAGAAAAACTGTTTTTT. As protein: CASSYRTGGEKLFF. This rearrangement joins TRBV7-9 to TRBJ1-4; D gene uncertain. V lost 4 bases and J 8 bases, leaving 14 bases between the germline ends. The CDR3 extends over 14 amino acids. The germline V gene has CDR1 SEHNR and CDR2 FQNEAQ (reference sequence).

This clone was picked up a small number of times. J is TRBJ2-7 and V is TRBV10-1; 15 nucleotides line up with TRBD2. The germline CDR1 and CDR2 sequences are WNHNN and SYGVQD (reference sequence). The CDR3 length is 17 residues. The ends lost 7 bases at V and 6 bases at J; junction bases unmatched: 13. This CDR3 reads CASMWVGLAGGPPEQYF. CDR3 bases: TGCGCCAGCATGTGGGTGGGACTAGCGGGGGGTCCCCCCGAGCAGTACTTC.

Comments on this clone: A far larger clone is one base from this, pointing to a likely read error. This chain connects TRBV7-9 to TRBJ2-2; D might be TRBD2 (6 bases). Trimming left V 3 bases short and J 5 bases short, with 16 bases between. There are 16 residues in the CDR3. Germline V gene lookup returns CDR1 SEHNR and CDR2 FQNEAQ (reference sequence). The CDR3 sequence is CASSLEQLARTGELFF. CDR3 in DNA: TGTGCCAGCAGCTTGGAGCAACTAGCCAGAACCGGGGAGCTGTTTTTT.

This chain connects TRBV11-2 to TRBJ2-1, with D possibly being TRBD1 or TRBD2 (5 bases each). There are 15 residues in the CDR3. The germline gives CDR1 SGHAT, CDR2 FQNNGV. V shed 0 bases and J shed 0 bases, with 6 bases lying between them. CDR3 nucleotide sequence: TGTGCCAGCAGCTTAGATGGGGGCTCCTACAATGAGCAGTTCTTC. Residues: CASSLDGGSYNEQFF.

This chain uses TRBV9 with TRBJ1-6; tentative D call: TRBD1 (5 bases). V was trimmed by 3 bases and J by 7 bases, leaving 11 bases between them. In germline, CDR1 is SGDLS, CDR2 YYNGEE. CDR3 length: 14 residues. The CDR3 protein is CASSARQSNSPLHF. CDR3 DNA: TGTGCCAGCAGCGCTCGACAGTCGAATTCACCCCTCCACTTT.

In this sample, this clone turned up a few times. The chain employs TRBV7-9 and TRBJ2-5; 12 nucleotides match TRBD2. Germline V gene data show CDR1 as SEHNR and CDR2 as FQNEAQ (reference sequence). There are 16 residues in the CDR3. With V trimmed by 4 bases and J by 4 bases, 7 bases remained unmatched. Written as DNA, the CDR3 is TGTGCCAGCAGCTCCTCTAGCGGGAGGGCCGTAGAGACCCAGTACTTC. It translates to CASSSSSGRAVETQYF. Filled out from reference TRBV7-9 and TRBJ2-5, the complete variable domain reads DTGVSQNPRHKITKRGQNVTFRCDPISEHNRLYWYRQTLGQGPEFLTYFQNEAQLEKSRLLSDRFSAERPKGSFSTLEIQRTEQGDSAMYLCASSSSSGRAVETQYFGPGTRLLVL.

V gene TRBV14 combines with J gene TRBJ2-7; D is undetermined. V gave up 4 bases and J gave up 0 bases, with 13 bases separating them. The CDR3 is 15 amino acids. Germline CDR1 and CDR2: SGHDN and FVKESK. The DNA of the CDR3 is TGTGCCAGCAGCCCCATGGCGCCTAGCTCCTACGAGCAGTACTTC. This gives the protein CASSPMAPSSYEQYF.